A selection of T cell receptor beta chains follows, all from one sample in a study of blood T cell repertoires in COVID-19. Only in-frame clones appear in the TCRdb table, and some are missing; sequencing was by immunoSEQ multiplex PCR. The data show around 140,000 clones, 80% seen once. Input material: peripheral blood. Receptors originate from a man aged 65-85 years who had recovered from COVID-19. CDR3s include the opening cysteine and the closing phenylalanine or tryptophan. D genes are given only for firm matches. Clone size is shown for a subset of rows, as once, few, many or a class of expanded clone.

v_gene	j_gene	d_gene	abundance	CDR3nt	CDR3aa
TRBV5-1	TRBJ2-4	NA	NA	TGCGCCAGCAGCAGGGAGCTAGCCAAAAACATTCAGTACTTC	CASSRELAKNIQYF
TRBV27	TRBJ1-6	TRBD1	NA	TGTGCCAGCAGTCAAGGACAGGTCTATAATTCACCCCTCCACTTT	CASSQGQVYNSPLHF
TRBV27	TRBJ2-2	NA	NA	TGTGCCAGCAGTTCGTTCACCGGGGAGCTGTTTTTT	CASSSFTGELFF
TRBV5-1	TRBJ1-3	NA	few	TGCGCCAGCAGCGATGGACAGCCGATAGGAAACACCATATATTTT	CASSDGQPIGNTIYF
TRBV9	TRBJ1-6	TRBD1	once	TGTGCCAGCAGCGTAGAGGCACCGGGACAGGGTAATTCACCCCTCCACTTT	CASSVEAPGQGNSPLHF
TRBV12-5	TRBJ2-7	NA	NA	TGTGCTAGTGGTTTGATGGCGGGATCCTACGAGCAGTACTTC	CASGLMAGSYEQYF
TRBV5-6	TRBJ2-7	NA	NA	TGTGCCAGCAGCTTCTACGCGTCGTCGTCCGAGCAGTACTTC	CASSFYASSSEQYF
TRBV5-8	TRBJ2-3	TRBD2	NA	TGTGCCAGCAGTGGGACTAGCGGCACAGATACGCAGTATTTT	CASSGTSGTDTQYF
TRBV12-3/TRBV12-4	TRBJ1-5	TRBD1	NA	TGTGCCAGCAGTTTGGACAGGAAGCAGCCCCAGCATTTT	CASSLDRKQPQHF
TRBV6-1	TRBJ1-2	NA	NA	TGTGCCAGCAGTGAACTTGAAGGGAGAGGTGGCTACACCTTC	CASSELEGRGGYTF
TRBV25-1	TRBJ2-1	TRBD2	few	TGTGCCAGCAGTGAATTAGGTAGCGGGGATAAAGACAATGAGCAGTTCTTC	CASSELGSGDKDNEQFF
TRBV15	TRBJ2-3	TRBD2	NA	TGTGCCACCAGACGGAGGGAGGGGACAGATACGCAGTATTTT	CATRRREGTDTQYF
TRBV5-6	TRBJ2-1	TRBD2	NA	TGTGCCAGCAGCCTGACTAGCGGGAGCTCCTACAATGAGCAGTTCTTC	CASSLTSGSSYNEQFF
TRBV5-1	TRBJ2-5	TRBD2	NA	TGCGCCAGCAGGGCCAGACCCGGGACTAGCGGGTCTGGTGAGACCCAGTACTTC	CASRARPGTSGSGETQYF
TRBV29-1	TRBJ2-7	TRBD2	NA	TGCAGCGTCGCCCGGGGGGACTACGAGCAGTACTTC	CSVARGDYEQYF
TRBV12-3/TRBV12-4	TRBJ1-2	TRBD1	few	TGTGCCAGCACCCCGACAGGGGGCTATGGCTACACCTTC	CASTPTGGYGYTF
TRBV23-1	TRBJ2-6	NA	NA	TGCGCCAGCAGTAACGTTAGCTCTGGGGCCAACGTCCTGACTTTC	CASSNVSSGANVLTF
TRBV11-2	TRBJ1-1	NA	NA	TGTGCCAGCAGCTTAGAAACAGGGTTCACTGAAGCTTTCTTT	CASSLETGFTEAFF
TRBV29-1	TRBJ2-7	NA	NA	TGCAGCGTTGGAGTGTCCGGGTACGAGCAGTACTTC	CSVGVSGYEQYF
TRBV19	TRBJ1-5	NA	NA	TGTGCCAGTAGTATCTTCCAGGTGAGCAATCAGCCCCAGCATTTT	CASSIFQVSNQPQHF
TRBV6-2/TRBV6-3	TRBJ2-7	TRBD2	NA	TGTGCCAGCAGTGGGATAGCGGGAGGGAGCTACGAGCAGTACTTC	CASSGIAGGSYEQYF
TRBV7-9	TRBJ2-1	TRBD2	NA	TGTGCCAGCAGCACGGGGACTAGCTATGAGCAGTTCTTC	CASSTGTSYEQFF
TRBV5-6	TRBJ1-5	TRBD1	NA	TGTGCCAGCAGCGCCGCGACAGGGTTTAGCAATCAGCCCCAGCATTTT	CASSAATGFSNQPQHF
TRBV30	TRBJ1-6	NA	few	TGTGCCTGGAGTGACACTCGACAGGATAGCTCCTATAATTCACCCCTCCACTTT	CAWSDTRQDSSYNSPLHF
TRBV12-5	TRBJ1-1	TRBD1	NA	TGTGCTAGTGGTCAACGACAGGGGATGACTGAAGCTTTCTTT	CASGQRQGMTEAFF
TRBV5-1	TRBJ1-1	NA	once	TGCGCCAGCAGCTTAAAACAGGGAATGAACACTGAAGCTTTCTTT	CASSLKQGMNTEAFF
TRBV7-9	TRBJ2-7	TRBD1	NA	TGTGCCAGCAGCTTAGGGACAGGACTGAACTACGAGCAGTACTTC	CASSLGTGLNYEQYF
TRBV5-6	TRBJ2-7	TRBD1	once	TGTGCCAGCAGCTTTGACCCGGGACAGGGGGCGTACGAGCAGTACTTC	CASSFDPGQGAYEQYF
TRBV4-1	TRBJ2-7	NA	few	TGCGCCAGCAGCCAACCCGGGGCCTACGAGCAGTACTTC	CASSQPGAYEQYF
TRBV6-1	TRBJ2-3	TRBD2	NA	TGTGCCAGCAGTGAATTCGGAGGACTAGCGGGAGATACGCAGTATTTT	CASSEFGGLAGDTQYF
TRBV5-4	TRBJ2-5	NA	NA	TGTGCCAGCAGCTTCTACGCGGGAGAGACCCAGTACTTC	CASSFYAGETQYF